A single sample is the source of the 26 T cell receptor beta chains below, sequenced in a study of shared clonotypes between healthy human individuals. Method: immunoSEQ multiplex PCR; TCRdb's copy keeps in-frame clones and lacks some. The table lists about 680,000 clones, 55% to 75% of them singletons, with under 2% in the top ten. Sequences were obtained from memory CD4+ T cells sorted from blood. Described subset: CD45RA-negative fraction. The receptors here all came from a woman aged 25 to 45 in good health.

The chain couples TRBV4-1 to TRBJ2-1; D might be TRBD2 (7 bases). This CDR3 has 14 residues. Trimming took 4 bases from V and 5 from J, leaving 12 bases between them. Germline V lookup: CDR1 MGHRA, CDR2 YSYEKL. This CDR3 is CASSRGGWDNEQFF. The CDR3 DNA reads TGCGCCAGCAGCCGGGGGGGCTGGGACAATGAGCAGTTCTTC.

Comments on this clone: Within the sample, other DNA sequences also encode this same CDR3. V gene TRBV2 combines with J gene TRBJ2-5, with 9 bases aligning to TRBD1. J lost 2 bases, V lost 6 bases, and 7 bases had no gene match. The CDR3 totals 15 residues. Looked up from germline, CDR1 is SNHLY and CDR2 is FYNNEI. The CDR3: CASSTEGQGQETQYF. The CDR3 bases are TGTGCCAGCAGCACAGAGGGACAGGGACAAGAGACCCAGTACTTC.

The CDR3 reads CASSSPGTPNYGYTF. In DNA, the CDR3 is TGTGCCAGCAGTTCCCCTGGGACACCTAACTATGGCTACACCTTC. The chain joins TRBV28 to TRBJ1-2; perhaps TRBD1 as D (6 bases). Trimming stripped 4 bases from V and 0 bases from J, with 12 bases between. This CDR3 comprises 15 residues. Germline V CDR1 and CDR2: MDHEN, SYDVKM.

The CDR3 DNA is TGCAGCGCATTACAGGGGGACACTGAAGCTTTCTTT. It codes for CSALQGDTEAFF. The rearrangement links TRBV29-1 to TRBJ1-1; TRBD1 aligns across 8 bases. The CDR3 extends over 12 amino acids. CDR1 is SQVTM, CDR2 ANQGSEA, per germline. Losses at the gene ends were 7 bases for V and 3 bases for J; bases not matched to a gene: 4.

The gene calls are TRBV5-8 and TRBJ2-2; D possibly corresponds to TRBD1 (5 bases). Germline CDR1 reads SGHTS; CDR2 reads YDEGEE. Trimming removed 0 bases from V and 3 bases from J, with 15 bases in between. The CDR3 is made up of 17 amino acids. CDR3 DNA: TGTGCCAGCAGCTTGGTTGCTGGGGCCGACTACACCGGGGAGCTGTTTTTT. It encodes CASSLVAGADYTGELFF.

Comments on this clone: Other DNA sequences in this specimen translate into the identical CDR3. V gene TRBV7-3 combines with J gene TRBJ2-1, with D maybe TRBD1 (5 bases). The CDR3 spans 14 residues. Germline assignment: CDR1 SGHTA and CDR2 FQGTGA. Between the trimmed V and J ends, which lost 0 bases and 5 bases, there was a span of 8 bases. In DNA form, the CDR3 reads TGTGCCAGCAGCTTAACGCAGGGTAACAATGAGCAGTTCTTC. Protein sequence: CASSLTQGNNEQFF. Full variable domain (missing parts from reference TRBV7-3 and TRBJ2-1): GAGVSQTPSNKVTEKGKYVELRCDPISGHTALYWYRQSLGQGPEFLIYFQGTGAADDSGLPNDRFFAVRPEGSVSTLKIQRTERGDSAVYLCASSLTQGNNEQFFGPGTRLTVL.

In this sample, this clone turned up once. The V call is TRBV10-3, the J call TRBJ2-2; maybe TRBD2 (6 bases). V was trimmed by 9 bases and J by 2 bases, leaving 10 bases between them. The germline gives CDR1 ENHRY, CDR2 SYGVKD. The CDR3 runs 13 residues. The DNA of the CDR3 is TGTGCCATGGGGGGACTTAACACCGGGGAGCTGTTTTTT. Translation gives CAMGGLNTGELFF.

V gene TRBV9 combines with J gene TRBJ2-1, with 14 bases matching TRBD2. V trimming: 4 bases; J trimming: 7 bases; junction bases outside the gene matches: 7. Germline CDR1 SGDLS, CDR2 YYNGEE. This CDR3 spans 16 amino acids. In DNA, the CDR3 is TGTGCCAGCAGCTTGTCCGGGACTAGCGGGAGAAATGAGCAGTTCTTC. Translating gives CASSLSGTSGRNEQFF.

The table lists this clone with a few counts. CDR3 sequence reads: CASSRGIYGYTF. In DNA form, the CDR3 reads TGTGCCAGCAGTCGAGGGATCTATGGCTACACCTTC. This chain uses TRBV5-8 with TRBJ1-2; no firm D call. Germline CDR1 SGHTS, CDR2 YDEGEE. The CDR3 runs 12 residues. Trimming removed 5 bases from V and 4 bases from J, with 9 bases in between.

Remarks on this clone: The sample contains more than one DNA sequence encoding this CDR3. V is TRBV28 and J is TRBJ1-2; perhaps TRBD1 as D (6 bases). The CDR3 loop spans 12 amino acids. V was shortened by 3 bases and J by 4 bases, with 6 bases between the two germline ends. Germline values: CDR1 MDHEN, CDR2 SYDVKM. CDR3 region: CASSFRGYGYTF. In nucleotides, the CDR3 is TGTGCCAGCAGTTTCAGGGGCTATGGCTACACCTTC.

The chain is built from TRBV19 and TRBJ1-5; D might be TRBD1 (6 bases). The germline V gene has CDR1 LNHDA and CDR2 SQIVND (reference sequence). Between the trimmed V and J ends, which lost 4 bases and 2 bases, there was a span of 12 bases. This CDR3 comprises 15 residues. CDR3 sequence reads: CASSSTGSGNQPQHF. The CDR3 bases are TGTGCCAGTAGTAGCACAGGGAGCGGCAATCAGCCCCAGCATTTT.

V is TRBV7-9 and J is TRBJ2-7; 8 positions match TRBD1. Germline assignment: CDR1 SEHNR and CDR2 FQNEAQ (reference sequence). With V trimmed by 5 bases and J by 2 bases, 5 bases remained unmatched. The length of the CDR3 is 14 residues. The CDR3 nucleotides are TGTGCCAGCAGCCACGGGACAGGCACCTACGAGCAGTACTTC. Protein sequence: CASSHGTGTYEQYF.

This clone was seen just once. The rearrangement uses TRBV15 and TRBJ2-1, with 7 positions matching TRBD1. Germline CDR1 is LNHNV and CDR2 is YYDKDF (reference sequence). With 4 bases clipped from V and 8 bases from J, the junction kept 17 bases outside the gene matches. The CDR3 runs 17 residues. The chain's CDR3 is CATSTPRQGVIGYEQFF. The CDR3 coding sequence is TGTGCCACCAGCACCCCCCGGCAGGGGGTTATTGGCTATGAGCAGTTCTTC.

The chain has TRBV15 and TRBJ2-6; the match to TRBD1 covers 9 bases. The junction had 7 bases not matched to a gene; V was cut back by 4 bases and J by 0 bases. Germline values: CDR1 LNHNV, CDR2 YYDKDF (reference sequence). The CDR3 has 18 residues. The chain's CDR3 is CATSTLGQGISGANVLTF. The CDR3 DNA is TGTGCCACCAGCACACTGGGACAGGGCATCTCTGGGGCCAACGTCCTGACTTTC.

The genes are TRBV7-9 and TRBJ1-1, with 8 positions matching TRBD1. Losses at the gene ends were 4 bases for V and 4 bases for J; bases not matched to a gene: 5. The CDR3 is made up of 14 amino acids. In germline, CDR1 is SEHNR, CDR2 FQNEAQ (reference sequence). The CDR3 bases are TGTGCCAGCAGCTCGGACAGGGAGAGCACTGAAGCTTTCTTT. This sequence encodes CASSSDRESTEAFF. Full variable domain (remainder filled in from reference TRBV7-9 and TRBJ1-1): DTGVSQNPRHKITKRGQNVTFRCDPISEHNRLYWYRQTLGQGPEFLTYFQNEAQLEKSRLLSDRFSAERPKGSFSTLEIQRTEQGDSAMYLCASSSDRESTEAFFGQGTRLTVV.

The sample holds a few counts of this clone. As DNA, the CDR3 is TGTGCCAGCAGCCGGACAGGGCTCTACGAGCAGTACTTC. It yields the protein CASSRTGLYEQYF. The chain is built from TRBV14 and TRBJ2-7; 8 nucleotides align to TRBD1. Germline V gene lookup returns CDR1 SGHDN and CDR2 FVKESK. The CDR3 totals 13 residues. The trim removed 4 bases at V and 3 bases at J, leaving 2 bases unmatched.

This clone was observed many times. The V gene is TRBV27, the J gene TRBJ2-1; 13 bases agree with TRBD2. V was clipped by 4 bases and J by 8 bases; unmatched bases: 11. CDR1 MNHEY and CDR2 SMNVEV come from the germline V gene (reference sequence). The CDR3 totals 17 residues. CDR3 region: CASSSLGLAGVVDEQFF. In DNA, the CDR3 is TGTGCCAGCAGTTCGCTAGGACTAGCGGGAGTTGTTGATGAGCAGTTCTTC.

This sequence joins TRBV29-1 and TRBJ2-1; 8 nucleotides line up with TRBD2. Germline CDR1 is SQVTM and CDR2 is ANQGSEA. This CDR3 region has 15 residues. J was trimmed by 9 bases and V by 7 bases; bases with no gene match: 17. The CDR3 region is CSALRGAYNSGEQFF. The CDR3 DNA reads as TGCAGCGCCTTGCGGGGGGCATACAACTCGGGTGAGCAGTTCTTC.

V usage is TRBV7-9 and J usage is TRBJ2-3, with 10 positions matching TRBD2. Germline CDR1 and CDR2: SEHNR and FQNEAQ (reference sequence). This CDR3 spans 16 amino acids. V shed 1 base and J 8 bases; nucleotides not matched to a gene: 9. CDR3 region: CASSLDLAGAIGTQYF. CDR3 DNA: TGTGCCAGCAGCTTAGATCTAGCGGGAGCTATCGGTACGCAGTATTTT.

The chain joins TRBV28 to TRBJ2-1, with D unresolved. V shed 5 bases and J shed 4 bases, with 21 bases lying between them. CDR1 is MDHEN, CDR2 SYDVKM, per germline. The length of the CDR3 is 17 residues. As DNA, the CDR3 is TGTGCCAGCAGTGAACCCCTTCTCAAGAGGTCGTACAATGAGCAGTTCTTC. This encodes CASSEPLLKRSYNEQFF.

This chain links TRBV4-2 with TRBJ2-1; TRBD2 agrees at 10 bases. The J segment lost 9 bases and the V segment lost 0 bases, leaving 11 bases of the junction unmatched. The CDR3 sequence is 17 residues long. Germline V CDR1 and CDR2: LGHNA, YNFKEQ. CDR3 in DNA: TGTGCCAGCAGCCAAGATCCCCTAGCGGGAGATTTCGGTGAGCAGTTCTTC. Amino acids: CASSQDPLAGDFGEQFF.

The gene calls are TRBV4-2 and TRBJ2-7; 10 bases are shared with TRBD2. The CDR3 contains 18 residues. V lost 1 base to trimming and J lost 0 bases; unmatched junction nucleotides: 9. Germline CDR1 is LGHNA and CDR2 is YNFKEQ. DNA of the CDR3: TGTGCCAGCAGCCAAGCCCTAGCGGGAGATACCTTCTCCTACGAGCAGTACTTC. Translation: CASSQALAGDTFSYEQYF.

The chain is built from TRBV11-1 and TRBJ2-1, with 13 bases that match TRBD2. The CDR3 is made up of 16 amino acids. Germline CDR1 is SGHAT and CDR2 is FQDESV (reference sequence). V lost 5 bases to trimming and J lost 6 bases; unmatched junction nucleotides: 7. The CDR3 bases are TGTGCCAGCAGCGGACCTAGACTAGCGGGAGGCAATGAGCAGTTCTTC. Amino acid sequence: CASSGPRLAGGNEQFF.

The chain couples TRBV7-3 to TRBJ2-1; D is possibly TRBD1 or TRBD2 (6 bases each). CDR1 and CDR2 from the germline V gene are SGHTA and FQGTGA. The ends were cut back, 2 bases at V and 6 bases at J, with 14 bases in the middle. The CDR3 covers 15 residues. CDR3 coding DNA: TGTGCCAGCAGCTTATTCGGGGGACAATTCAATGAGCAGTTCTTC. It yields the protein CASSLFGGQFNEQFF.

The rearrangement links TRBV2 to TRBJ2-7; perhaps TRBD2 as D (6 bases). CDR3 length: 13 residues. Trimming removed 4 bases at V and 3 bases at J, with 10 bases between. CDR1 and CDR2 (germline): SNHLY, FYNNEI. CDR3 sequence reads: CASSASADYEQYF. The DNA of the CDR3 is TGTGCCAGCAGTGCTAGCGCGGACTACGAGCAGTACTTC.

The chain's CDR3 is CASSLVAGAEEQYF. CDR3 nucleotide sequence: TGTGCCAGCAGCTTAGTGGCGGGAGCAGAAGAGCAGTACTTC. The V call is TRBV7-9, the J call TRBJ2-7; 7 positions match TRBD2. The germline V gene has CDR1 SEHNR and CDR2 FQNEAQ (reference sequence). The CDR3 runs to 14 residues. V gave up 1 base and J gave up 7 bases; unmatched junction bases: 7.